This T cell receptor beta chain was sequenced during a study of cytomegalovirus exposure and HLA in healthy donors. The study, taken as a whole, reports: As a later analysis revealed, most CMV-associated TCR beta chains appeared HLA-restricted.

This CDR3 is built from 15 residues. Germline V CDR1 and CDR2: SGDLS, YYNGEE. With 0 bases clipped from V and 6 bases from J, the junction kept 4 bases outside the gene matches. The PCR ran on 60 Vbeta and 13 Jbeta primers. Profiled with immunoSEQ multiplex PCR; TCRdb holds only in-frame clones, not every one. Of about 190,000 clones detected, 60% to 80% appear once; the ten largest clones hold less than 4%. As regards this clone: Antigen specificity is unknown.

The receptor was isolated from a woman aged 25 to 39 in good health and CMV-seropositive. The source material was PBMCs. The J gene is TRBJ2-1, the V gene TRBV9; TRBD2 matches 9 bases. Here the CDR3 reads CASSVGYSGSNEQFF. In DNA, the CDR3 is TGTGCCAGCAGCGTAGGATATAGCGGGAGCAATGAGCAGTTCTTC. Full variable domain (rest looked up from reference TRBV9 and TRBJ2-1): DSGVTQTPKHLITATGQRVTLRCSPRSGDLSVYWYQQSLDQGLQFLIQYYNGEERAKGNILERFSAQQFPDLHSELNLSSLELGDSALYFCASSVGYSGSNEQFFGPGTRLTVL.